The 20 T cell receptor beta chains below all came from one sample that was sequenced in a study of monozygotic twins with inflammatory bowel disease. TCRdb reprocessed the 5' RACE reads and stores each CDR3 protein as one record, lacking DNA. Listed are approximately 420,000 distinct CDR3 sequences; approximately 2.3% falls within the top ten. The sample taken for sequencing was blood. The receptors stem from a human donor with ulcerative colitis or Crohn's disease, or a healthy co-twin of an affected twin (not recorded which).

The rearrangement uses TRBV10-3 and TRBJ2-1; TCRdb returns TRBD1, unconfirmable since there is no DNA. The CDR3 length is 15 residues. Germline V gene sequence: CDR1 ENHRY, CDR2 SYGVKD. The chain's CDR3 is CAISKDRGAINEQFF.

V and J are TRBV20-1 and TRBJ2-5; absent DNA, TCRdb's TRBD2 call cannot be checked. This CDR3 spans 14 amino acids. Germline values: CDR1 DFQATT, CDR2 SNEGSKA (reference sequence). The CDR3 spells CSAPEDLRQETQYF.

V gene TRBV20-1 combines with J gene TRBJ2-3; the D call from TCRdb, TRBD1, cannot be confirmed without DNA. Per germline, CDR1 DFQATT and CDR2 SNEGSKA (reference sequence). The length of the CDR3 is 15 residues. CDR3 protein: CSKVLRAGATDTQYF.

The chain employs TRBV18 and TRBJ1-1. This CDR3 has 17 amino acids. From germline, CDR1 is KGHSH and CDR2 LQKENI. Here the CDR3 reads CASSRGEGPNLNTEAFF.

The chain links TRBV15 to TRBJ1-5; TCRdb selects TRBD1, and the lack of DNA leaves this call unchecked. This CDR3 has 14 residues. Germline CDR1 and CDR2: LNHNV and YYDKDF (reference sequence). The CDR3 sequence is CATSWTGSNQPQHF.

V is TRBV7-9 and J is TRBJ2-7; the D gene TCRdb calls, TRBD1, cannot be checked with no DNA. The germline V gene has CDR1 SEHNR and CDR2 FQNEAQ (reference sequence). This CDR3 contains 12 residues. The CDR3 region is CASDRTGEEQYF.

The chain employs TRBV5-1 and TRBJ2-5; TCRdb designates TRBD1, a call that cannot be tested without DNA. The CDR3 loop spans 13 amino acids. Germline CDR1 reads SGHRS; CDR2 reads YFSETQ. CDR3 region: CASSYRGGETQYF.

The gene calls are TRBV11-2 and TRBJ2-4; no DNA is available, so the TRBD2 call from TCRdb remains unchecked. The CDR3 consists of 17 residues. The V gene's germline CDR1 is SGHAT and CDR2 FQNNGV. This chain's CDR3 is CASSLGLGRRAKNIQYF.

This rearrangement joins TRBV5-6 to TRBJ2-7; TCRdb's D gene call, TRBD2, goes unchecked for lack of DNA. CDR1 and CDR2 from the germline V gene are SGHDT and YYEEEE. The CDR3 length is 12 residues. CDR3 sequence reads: CASSFTSGSEYF.

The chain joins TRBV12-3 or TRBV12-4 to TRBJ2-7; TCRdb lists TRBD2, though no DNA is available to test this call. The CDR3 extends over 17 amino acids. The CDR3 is CASSLELAGGSSYEQYF.

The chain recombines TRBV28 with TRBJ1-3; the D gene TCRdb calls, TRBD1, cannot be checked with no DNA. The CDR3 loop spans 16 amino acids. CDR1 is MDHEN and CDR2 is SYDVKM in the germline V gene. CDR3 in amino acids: CASSGAGTGSGNTIYF.

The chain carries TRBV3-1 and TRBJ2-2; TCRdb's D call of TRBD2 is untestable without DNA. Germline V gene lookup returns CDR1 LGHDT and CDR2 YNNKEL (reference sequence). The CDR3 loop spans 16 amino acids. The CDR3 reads CASSQAGGANTGELFF. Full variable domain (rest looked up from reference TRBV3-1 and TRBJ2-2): DTAVSQTPKYLVTQMGNDKSIKCEQNLGHDTMYWYKQDSKKFLKIMFSYNNKELIINETVPNRFSPKSPDKAHLNLHINSLELGDSAVYFCASSQAGGANTGELFFGEGSRLTVL.

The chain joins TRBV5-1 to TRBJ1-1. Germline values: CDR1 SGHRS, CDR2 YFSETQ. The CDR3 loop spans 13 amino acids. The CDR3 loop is CASALHMNTEAFF. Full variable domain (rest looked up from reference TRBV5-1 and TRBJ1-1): KAGVTQTPRYLIKTRGQQVTLSCSPISGHRSVSWYQQTPGQGLQFLFEYFSETQRNKGNFPGRFSGRQFSNSRSEMNVSTLELGDSALYLCASALHMNTEAFFGQGTRLTVV.

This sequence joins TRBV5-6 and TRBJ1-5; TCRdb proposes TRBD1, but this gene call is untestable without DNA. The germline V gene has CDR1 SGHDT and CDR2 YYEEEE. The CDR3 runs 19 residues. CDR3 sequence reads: CASSFWESHRGVHNQPQHF.

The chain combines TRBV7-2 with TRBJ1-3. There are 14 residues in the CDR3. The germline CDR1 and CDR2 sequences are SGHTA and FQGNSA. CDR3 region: CASSLDLSADTIYF. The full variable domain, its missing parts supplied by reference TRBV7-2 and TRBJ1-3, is GAGVSQSPSNKVTEKGKDVELRCDPISGHTALYWYRQSLGQGLEFLIYFQGNSAPDKSGLPSDRFSAERTGGSVSTLTIQRTQQEDSAVYLCASSLDLSADTIYFGEGSWLTVV.

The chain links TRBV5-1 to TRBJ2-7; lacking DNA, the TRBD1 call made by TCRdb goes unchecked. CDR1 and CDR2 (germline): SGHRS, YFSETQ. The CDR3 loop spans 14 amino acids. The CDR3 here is CASTPGQGGYEQYF.

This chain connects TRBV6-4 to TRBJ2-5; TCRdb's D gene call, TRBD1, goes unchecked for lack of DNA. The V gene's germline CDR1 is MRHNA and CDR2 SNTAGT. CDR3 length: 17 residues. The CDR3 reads CASQIEPGTQYQETQYF.

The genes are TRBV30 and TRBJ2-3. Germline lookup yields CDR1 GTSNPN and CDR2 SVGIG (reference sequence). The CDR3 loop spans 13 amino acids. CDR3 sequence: CAWSMDRTDTQYF.

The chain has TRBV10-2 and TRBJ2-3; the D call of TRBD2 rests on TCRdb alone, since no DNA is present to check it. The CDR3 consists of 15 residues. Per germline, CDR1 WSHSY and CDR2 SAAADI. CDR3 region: CASKPERGDTDTQYF.

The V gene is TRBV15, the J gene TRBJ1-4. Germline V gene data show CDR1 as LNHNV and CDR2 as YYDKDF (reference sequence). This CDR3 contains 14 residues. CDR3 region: CATGMRVSQEKLFF.